This TCR beta chain was observed in a study of T-cell reconstitution after alpha-beta-depleted transplantation in children. In germline, CDR1 is SGHAT, CDR2 FQDESV (reference sequence). The ends lost 2 bases at V and 4 bases at J; junction bases unmatched: 15. The CDR3 extends over 18 amino acids. Preparation of the TCRbeta library used unique molecular identifiers. MiXCR was run by TCRdb on the PCR reads, yielding one entry per CDR3 protein. The table shows 550,000 to 600,000 distinct CDR3 sequences, with 23% occurring only once. This material consisted of PBMCs, mostly from graft donor cells, taken 360 days after TCRalphabeta/CD19-depleted stem cell transplant. The chain uses TRBV11-1 and TRBJ1-2; 8 bases are a match to TRBD1. The TCR was taken from a boy under three years old who had a stem cell transplant for acute myeloid leukemia, so the T cells may come from the graft donor. DNA for the CDR3: TGTGCCAGCAGCTTACAGGGGGCTAGCCCCGCAGTTATCTATGGCTACACCTTC. It yields the protein CASSLQGASPAVIYGYTF.